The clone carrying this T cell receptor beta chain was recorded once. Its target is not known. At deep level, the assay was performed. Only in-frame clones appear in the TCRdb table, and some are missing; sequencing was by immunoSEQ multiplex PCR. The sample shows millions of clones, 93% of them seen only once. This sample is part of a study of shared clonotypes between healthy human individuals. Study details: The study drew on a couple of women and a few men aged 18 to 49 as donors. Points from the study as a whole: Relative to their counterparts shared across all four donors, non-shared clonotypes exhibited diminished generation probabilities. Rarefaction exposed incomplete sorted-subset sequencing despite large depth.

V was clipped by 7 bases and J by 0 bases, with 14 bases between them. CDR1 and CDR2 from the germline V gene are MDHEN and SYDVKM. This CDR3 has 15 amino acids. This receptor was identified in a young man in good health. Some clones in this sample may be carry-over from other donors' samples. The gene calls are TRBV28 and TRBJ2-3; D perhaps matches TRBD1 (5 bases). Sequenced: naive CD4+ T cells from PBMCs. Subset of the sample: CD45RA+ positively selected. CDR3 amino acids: CASMVGGASTDTQYF. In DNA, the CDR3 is TGTGCCAGCATGGTGGGTGGGGCTAGCACAGATACGCAGTATTTT.